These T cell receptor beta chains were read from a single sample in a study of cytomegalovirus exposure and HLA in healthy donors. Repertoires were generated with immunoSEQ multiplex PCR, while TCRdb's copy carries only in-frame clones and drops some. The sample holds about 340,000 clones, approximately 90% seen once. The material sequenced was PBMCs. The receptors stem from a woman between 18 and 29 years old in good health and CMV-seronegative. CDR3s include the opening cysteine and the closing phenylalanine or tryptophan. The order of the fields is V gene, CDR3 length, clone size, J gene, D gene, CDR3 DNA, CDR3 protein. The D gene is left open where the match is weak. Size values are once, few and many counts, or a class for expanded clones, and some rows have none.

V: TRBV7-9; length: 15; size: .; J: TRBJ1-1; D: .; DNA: TGTGCCAGCAGCTTATACACAGGGCACGACGCTGAAGCTTTCTTT; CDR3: CASSLYTGHDAEAFF
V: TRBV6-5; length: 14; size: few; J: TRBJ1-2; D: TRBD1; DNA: TGTGCCAGCAGTGGACAGGGGACGGACGATGGCTACACCTTC; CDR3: CASSGQGTDDGYTF
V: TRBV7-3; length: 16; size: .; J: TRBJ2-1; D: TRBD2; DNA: TGTGCCAGCAGCCAATCCGGGACTAGCGGAGGCTATGAGCAGTTCTTC; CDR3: CASSQSGTSGGYEQFF
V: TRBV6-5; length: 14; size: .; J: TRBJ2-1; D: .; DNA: TGTGCCAGCAGTTATCGGGGTTTGTACAATGAGCAGTTCTTC; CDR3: CASSYRGLYNEQFF
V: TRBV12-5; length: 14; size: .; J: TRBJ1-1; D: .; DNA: TGTGCTAGTGCCTTTGCGGGGGCGAACACTGAAGCTTTCTTT; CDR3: CASAFAGANTEAFF
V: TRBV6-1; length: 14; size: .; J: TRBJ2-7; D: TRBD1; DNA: TGTGCCAGCAGATTGGGGACAGGATCCTACGAGCAGTACTTC; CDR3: CASRLGTGSYEQYF
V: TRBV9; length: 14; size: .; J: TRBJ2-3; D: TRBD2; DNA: TGTGCCAGCAGCCCAAGAAGCGGGAGTATTGTGCAGTATTTT; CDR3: CASSPRSGSIVQYF
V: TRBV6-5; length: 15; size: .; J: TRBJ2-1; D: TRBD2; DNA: TGTGCCAGCAGTTATGGACTAGCGGAAATGAATGAGCAGTTCTTC; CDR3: CASSYGLAEMNEQFF
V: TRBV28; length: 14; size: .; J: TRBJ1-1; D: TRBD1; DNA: TGTGCCAGCAGTTTAAACAGGGGGGACACTGAAGCTTTCTTT; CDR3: CASSLNRGDTEAFF
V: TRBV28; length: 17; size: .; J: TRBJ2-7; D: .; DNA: TGTGCCAGCAGCTTGGGGAGCGCGACAGGCTATACCTACGAGCAGTACTTC; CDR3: CASSLGSATGYTYEQYF
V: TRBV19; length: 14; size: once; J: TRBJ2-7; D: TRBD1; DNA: TGTGCCAGTAGCCAAAGGGACAGGGGTCACGAGCAGTACTTC; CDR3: CASSQRDRGHEQYF
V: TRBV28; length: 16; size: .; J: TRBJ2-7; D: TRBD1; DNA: TGTGCCAGCAGTTCAGGACAGGGGGCGAACACCTACGAGCAGTACTTC; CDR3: CASSSGQGANTYEQYF
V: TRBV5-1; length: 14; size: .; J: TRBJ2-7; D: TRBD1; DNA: TGCGCCAGCAGCTCGACAGGGGGCTCCTACGAGCAGTACTTC; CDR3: CASSSTGGSYEQYF
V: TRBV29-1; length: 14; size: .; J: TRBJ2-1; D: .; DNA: TGCAGCGTACGGTCGAAGAGCTCCTACAATGAGCAGTTCTTC; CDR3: CSVRSKSSYNEQFF
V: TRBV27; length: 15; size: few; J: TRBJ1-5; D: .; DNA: TGTGCCAGCAGCCTCACCACTCCCCCGAATCAGCCCCAGCATTTT; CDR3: CASSLTTPPNQPQHF
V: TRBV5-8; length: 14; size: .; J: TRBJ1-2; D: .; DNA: TGTGCCAGCAGGCCGACGGCAGGCGTGCTCGACTACACCTTC; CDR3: CASRPTAGVLDYTF
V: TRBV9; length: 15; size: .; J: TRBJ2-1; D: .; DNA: TGTGCCAGCAGCCAAGGGGTGTCGCAGCTTAATGAGCAGTTCTTC; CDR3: CASSQGVSQLNEQFF
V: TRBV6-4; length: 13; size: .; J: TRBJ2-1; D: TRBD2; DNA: TGTGCCAGCAGTGTGATAGCGGGCTATGAGCAGTTCTTC; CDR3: CASSVIAGYEQFF
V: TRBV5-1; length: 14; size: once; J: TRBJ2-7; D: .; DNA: TGCGCCAGCAGCCCCCGGGACATTTTCTACGAGCAGTACTTC; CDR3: CASSPRDIFYEQYF
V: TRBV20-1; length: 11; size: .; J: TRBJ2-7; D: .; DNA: TGCAGTGCTAGGGCCGTCTACGAGCAGTACTTC; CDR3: CSARAVYEQYF
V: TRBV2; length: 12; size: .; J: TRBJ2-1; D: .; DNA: TGTGCCAGCAGTAATCGGGAGTATGAGCAGTTCTTC; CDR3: CASSNREYEQFF
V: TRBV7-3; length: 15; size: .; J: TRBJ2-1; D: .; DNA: TGTGCCAGCAGCTTAAGTGAGGGATCCTACAATGAGCAGTTCTTC; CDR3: CASSLSEGSYNEQFF